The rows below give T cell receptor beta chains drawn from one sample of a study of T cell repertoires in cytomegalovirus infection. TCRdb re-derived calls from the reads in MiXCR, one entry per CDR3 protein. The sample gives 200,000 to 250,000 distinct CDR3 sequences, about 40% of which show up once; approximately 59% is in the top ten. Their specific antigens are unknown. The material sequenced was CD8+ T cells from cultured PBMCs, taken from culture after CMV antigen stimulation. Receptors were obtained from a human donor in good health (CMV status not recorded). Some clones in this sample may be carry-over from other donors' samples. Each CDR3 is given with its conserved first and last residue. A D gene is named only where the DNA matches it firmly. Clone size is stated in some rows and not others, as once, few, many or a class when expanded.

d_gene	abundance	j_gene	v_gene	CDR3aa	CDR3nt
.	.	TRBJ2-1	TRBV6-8	CASRLGPDEQFF	TGTGCCAGCAGGCTCGGTCCCGATGAGCAGTTCTTC
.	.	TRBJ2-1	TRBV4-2	CASSQDLHEQFF	TGTGCCAGCAGCCAAGATCTTCATGAGCAGTTCTTC
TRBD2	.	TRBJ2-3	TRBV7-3	CASSLTTRLAGTDTQYF	TGTGCCAGCAGCTTAACTACCCGACTAGCGGGGACAGATACGCAGTATTTT
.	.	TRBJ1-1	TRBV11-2	CASSVGGLNTEAFF	TGTGCCAGCAGCGTTGGGGGCTTGAACACTGAAGCTTTCTTT
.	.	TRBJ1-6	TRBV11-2	CASSLGGGANSPLHF	TGTGCCAGCAGCTTAGGTGGGGGAGCTAATTCACCCCTCCACTTT
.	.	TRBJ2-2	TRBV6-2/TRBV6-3	CASSYSPGWTGELFF	TGTGCCAGCAGTTACTCGCCAGGGTGGACCGGGGAGCTGTTTTTT
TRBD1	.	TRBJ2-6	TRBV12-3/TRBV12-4	CASSTGGDGANVLTF	TGTGCCAGCAGCACAGGGGGCGACGGGGCCAACGTCCTGACTTTC
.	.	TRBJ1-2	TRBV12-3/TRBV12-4	CASTVGGVGYTF	TGTGCCAGCACCGTGGGGGGGGTCGGCTACACCTTC
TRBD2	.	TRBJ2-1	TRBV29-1	CSVFEGLVNEQFF	TGCAGCGTGTTCGAAGGACTAGTGAATGAGCAGTTCTTC
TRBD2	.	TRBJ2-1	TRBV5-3	CASSLFAGGPNEQFF	TGTGCCAGCAGCTTGTTCGCGGGGGGGCCCAATGAGCAGTTCTTC
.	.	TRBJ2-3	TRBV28	CAVARASSGTDTQYF	TGTGCCGTTGCGAGGGCCTCTTCGGGCACAGATACGCAGTATTTT
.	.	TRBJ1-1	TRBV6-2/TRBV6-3	CASERVGTEAFF	TGTGCCTCCGAGAGGGTGGGCACTGAAGCTTTCTTT
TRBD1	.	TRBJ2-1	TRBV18	CASSLRTGVTSYNEQFF	TGTGCCAGCTCACTACGGACAGGGGTGACTTCCTACAATGAGCAGTTCTTC
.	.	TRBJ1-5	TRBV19	CASDEQGNQPQHF	TGTGCCAGTGACGAACAGGGCAATCAGCCCCAGCATTTT
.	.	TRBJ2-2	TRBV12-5	CASGSPNTGELFF	TGTGCTAGTGGTTCCCCGAACACCGGGGAGCTGTTTTTT
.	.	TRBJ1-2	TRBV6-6	CASCDWYGYTF	TGTGCCAGCTGTGACTGGTATGGCTACACCTTC
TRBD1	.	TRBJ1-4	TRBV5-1	CASSRTGRATNEKLFF	TGCGCCAGCAGTCGGACAGGGAGAGCAACTAATGAAAAACTGTTTTTT
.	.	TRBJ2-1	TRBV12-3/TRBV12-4	CASSLGRGPLNEQFF	TGTGCCAGCAGTTTAGGCAGGGGTCCCCTCAATGAGCAGTTCTTC
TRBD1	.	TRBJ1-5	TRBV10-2	CASSETKQGAYNQPQHF	TGCGCCAGCAGTGAGACCAAACAGGGGGCGTACAATCAGCCCCAGCATTTT
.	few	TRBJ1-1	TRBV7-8	CASSLGGGVTEAFF	TGTGCCAGCAGCTTAGGGGGCGGGGTGACTGAAGCTTTCTTT
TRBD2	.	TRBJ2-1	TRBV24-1	CATGGEASGGSGEQFF	TGTGCCACGGGAGGTGAGGCTAGCGGGGGATCGGGTGAGCAGTTCTTC
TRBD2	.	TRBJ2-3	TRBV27	CASSPGTSGDTQYF	TGTGCCAGCAGTCCCGGGACTAGCGGGGATACGCAGTATTTT
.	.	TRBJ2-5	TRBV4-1	CASSQETAQETQYF	TGTGCCAGCAGCCAAGAAACAGCCCAAGAGACCCAGTACTTC
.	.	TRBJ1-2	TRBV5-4	CASTQQRLDGYTF	TGTGCCAGCACCCAACAGAGGCTCGACGGCTACACCTTC
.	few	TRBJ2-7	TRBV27	CASSRDGSYEQYF	TGTGCCAGCAGTCGGGACGGCTCCTACGAGCAGTACTTC
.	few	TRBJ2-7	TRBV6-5	CASSAPGPSWSYEQYF	TGTGCCAGCAGTGCCCCGGGCCCGAGTTGGTCTTACGAGCAGTACTTC
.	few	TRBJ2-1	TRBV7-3	CASSLRHYNEQFF	TGTGCCAGCAGCTTACGCCATTACAATGAGCAGTTCTTC
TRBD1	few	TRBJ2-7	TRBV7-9	CASSLPGQGVNEQYF	TGTGCCAGCAGCCTGCCCGGACAGGGGGTGAACGAGCAGTACTTC
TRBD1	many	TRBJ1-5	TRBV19	CASRETGLNQPQHF	TGTGCCAGTAGAGAGACAGGGCTAAATCAGCCCCAGCATTTT
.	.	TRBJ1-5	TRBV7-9	CASSAGGGQGQPQHF	TGTGCCAGCAGCGCCGGCGGGGGGCAGGGACAGCCCCAGCATTTT
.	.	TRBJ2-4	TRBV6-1	CASSEAPQKAKNIQYF	TGTGCCAGCAGTGAAGCGCCACAGAAAGCCAAAAACATTCAGTACTTC
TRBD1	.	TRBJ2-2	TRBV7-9	CASSLWVTGRNTGELFF	TGTGCCAGCAGCTTATGGGTGACAGGGAGAAACACCGGGGAGCTGTTTTTT
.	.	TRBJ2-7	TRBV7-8	CASSLANRAEQYF	TGTGCCAGCAGCTTAGCCAACAGGGCCGAGCAGTACTTC
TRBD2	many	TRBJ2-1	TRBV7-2	CASSLGTSGYNEQFF	TGTGCCAGCAGCTTAGGGACTAGCGGATACAATGAGCAGTTCTTC
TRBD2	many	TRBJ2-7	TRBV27	CASSTSGGREASYEQYF	TGTGCCAGCAGTACCTCGGGGGGGCGGGAGGCGAGCTACGAGCAGTACTTC
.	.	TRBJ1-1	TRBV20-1	CSATDEMNTEAFF	TGCAGTGCTACCGACGAGATGAACACTGAAGCTTTCTTT